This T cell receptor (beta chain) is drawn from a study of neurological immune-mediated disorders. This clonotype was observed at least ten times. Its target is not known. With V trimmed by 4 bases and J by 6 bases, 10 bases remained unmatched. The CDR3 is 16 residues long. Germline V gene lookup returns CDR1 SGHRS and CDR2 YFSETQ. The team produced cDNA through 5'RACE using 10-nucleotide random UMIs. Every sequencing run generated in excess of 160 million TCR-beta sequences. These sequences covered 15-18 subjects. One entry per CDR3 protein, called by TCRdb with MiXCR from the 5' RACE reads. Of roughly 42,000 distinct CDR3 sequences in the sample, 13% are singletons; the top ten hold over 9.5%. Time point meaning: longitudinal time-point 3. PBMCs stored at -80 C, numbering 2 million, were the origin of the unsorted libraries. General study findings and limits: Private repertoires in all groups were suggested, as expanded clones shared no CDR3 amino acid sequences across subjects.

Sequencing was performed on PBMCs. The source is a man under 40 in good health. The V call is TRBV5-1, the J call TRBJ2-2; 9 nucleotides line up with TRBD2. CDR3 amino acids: CASSDLSGRAPGELFF. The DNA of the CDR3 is TGCGCCAGCAGCGACCTTAGCGGGAGAGCTCCCGGGGAGCTGTTTTTT.